Listed here are 5 T cell receptor beta chains from one sample, sequenced in a study of T-cell memory formation after mild COVID-19. TCRdb re-called the 5' RACE reads with MiXCR, one entry per CDR3 protein. Altogether fewer than 650,000 distinct CDR3 sequences are present, 17% being singletons, with the ten largest covering less than 10%. Material: PBMCs or a T cell subset sorted from them (not recorded which). These receptors were collected from an adult woman who had mild COVID-19 (a few samples of this study predate the infection). Cell type and time point are not known.

This chain connects TRBV12-3 or TRBV12-4 to TRBJ2-7; possibly TRBD2 for D (5 bases). V lost 5 bases, J lost 4 bases, and 18 bases lay in between. The CDR3 is made up of 15 amino acids. The CDR3 protein is CASSVGPGIGYEQYF. DNA of the CDR3: TGTGCCAGCAGTGTGGGCCCGGGAATCGGGTACGAGCAGTACTTC.

The chain has TRBV29-1 and TRBJ2-4; D is perhaps TRBD2 (5 bases). CDR3 size: 14 residues. Trimming stripped 6 bases from V and 0 bases from J, with 12 bases between. Germline V lookup: CDR1 SQVTM, CDR2 ANQGSEA. The CDR3 reads CSVKVGLAKNIQYF. Here the CDR3 DNA reads TGCAGCGTCAAGGTCGGACTAGCCAAAAACATTCAGTACTTC.

This rearrangement joins TRBV24-1 to TRBJ2-5, with 9 nucleotides matching TRBD1. V lost 7 bases to trimming and J lost 4 bases; unmatched junction nucleotides: 6. This CDR3 has 14 amino acids. Looked up from germline, CDR1 is KGHDR and CDR2 is SFDVKD. CDR3 DNA sequence: TGTGCCACCAGCCAGACAGGGGGGGGAGAGACCCAGTACTTC. Protein: CATSQTGGGETQYF.

This clonotype was counted many times. The rearrangement uses TRBV18 and TRBJ2-5; D gene unclear. Germline V gives CDR1 KGHSH, CDR2 LQKENI. There are 13 residues in the CDR3. V was pared by 8 bases and J by 0 bases, with 10 bases between. The CDR3 bases are TGTGCCAGCAGCCCTTCGTACCAAGAGACCCAGTACTTC. This sequence encodes CASSPSYQETQYF.

This CDR3 is CASSPAGQGYEQYF. For the CDR3, the DNA is TGTGCCAGCTCACCGGCGGGACAGGGCTACGAGCAGTACTTC. The rearrangement uses TRBV18 and TRBJ2-7; 9 bases align to TRBD1. Trimming took 3 bases from V and 3 from J; bases not matched to a gene: 3. Germline V gene lookup returns CDR1 KGHSH and CDR2 LQKENI. The CDR3 is 14 residues long.